This T cell receptor beta chain was documented in a study of technical replicates of blood from a handful of donors. Assay used: immunoSEQ multiplex PCR; TCRdb lists only in-frame clones, some missing. The table lists around 79,000 clones, roughly 92% of them singletons, with roughly 0.26% in the top ten. The V gene's germline CDR1 is MGHRA and CDR2 YSYEKL. After removal of 0 bases from V and 0 bases from J, the junction contained 10 bases not matched to a gene. The CDR3 runs to 20 residues. The sample taken for sequencing was T cells isolated from PBMCs. The rearrangement joins TRBV4-1 to TRBJ2-7, with TRBD2 matching over 14 bases. The receptor's source is a human donor in good health. CDR3 bases: TGCGCCAGCAGCCAAGATGGGGGACTAGCGGGGGTAATATACTCCTACGAGCAGTACTTC. Translating gives CASSQDGGLAGVIYSYEQYF.